This entry lists 10 T cell receptor beta chains sequenced from one sample in a study of regulatory T cells in long-lasting Graves disease. Libraries of TCR beta came from iRepertoire HTBI primers plus Arm-PCR of CDR3 regions. TCRdb independently ran MiXCR on the multiplex PCR reads; one entry per CDR3 protein. Here the sample spans approximately 560,000 distinct CDR3 sequences, about 16% being singletons. Time point indicated: newly diagnosed GD, antithyroid drugs for less than 3 months. Extracted RNA from PBMCs served as the source of the TCR library. These data also featured in a second study, about T cells in Graves' hyperthyroidism and ophthalmopathy.

The sequenced sample was peripheral blood mononuclear cells (PBMCs), obtained at new diagnosis, from a patient treated with antithyroid drugs. Every receptor here comes from a man between 18 and 35 years old with Graves disease.

This clonotype has a handful of counts. The rearrangement uses TRBV6-2 or TRBV6-3 and TRBJ2-1, with TRBD2 matching 14 bases. The CDR3 consists of 15 residues. Germline V lookup: CDR1 MNHEY, CDR2 SVGEGT. Trimming at V came to 6 bases and at J to 4 bases, leaving 2 bases not matched to a gene. The CDR3 protein is CASRTSGRVYNEQFF. The CDR3 DNA reads TGTGCCAGCAGGACTAGCGGGAGGGTATACAATGAGCAGTTCTTC.

CDR3 in DNA: TGTGCCACCGGTCCTAGCGGGAGGGCCGAAGGCACAGATACGCAGTATTTT. Amino acids: CATGPSGRAEGTDTQYF. This chain uses TRBV24-1 with TRBJ2-3; 12 bases are a match to TRBD2. CDR3 size: 17 residues. CDR1 is KGHDR, CDR2 SFDVKD, per germline. V lost 9 bases to trimming and J lost 1 base; unmatched junction nucleotides: 10.

This clonotype has at least ten counts. V is TRBV6-1 and J is TRBJ2-5, with D tentatively TRBD1 (6 bases). CDR3 length: 16 residues. The germline V gene encodes CDR1 MNHNS and CDR2 SASEGT. V was pared by 7 bases and J by 4 bases, with 22 bases between. The CDR3 sequence is CASTWDTSLGRETQYF. Here the CDR3 DNA reads TGTGCCAGCACTTGGGACACGTCTTTAGGGAGAGAGACCCAGTACTTC.

On this clonotype itself: Possible read error: a much larger clone is one base away. The chain combines TRBV3-1 with TRBJ2-1; 10 positions agree with TRBD2. Germline V CDR1 and CDR2: LGHDT, YNNKEL (reference sequence). The CDR3 covers 15 residues. The CDR3 protein is CAGRGEASGSYEQFF. The DNA of the CDR3 is TGTGCCGGCAGGGGAGAGGCTAGCGGGAGTTATGAGCAGTTCTTC.

In this sample, this clonotype turned up a few times. J is TRBJ2-2 and V is TRBV3-1; 7 bases are a match to TRBD2. CDR1 is LGHDT and CDR2 is YNNKEL in the germline V gene (reference sequence). The ends lost 1 base at V and 5 bases at J; junction bases unmatched: 10. This CDR3 has 17 residues. CDR3 DNA: TGTGCCAGCAGCCAAGTTTTAGCACTAGCGACAACCGGGGAGCTGTTTTTT. This sequence encodes CASSQVLALATTGELFF. Combining the CDR3 with reference TRBV3-1 and TRBJ2-2 gives the whole variable domain DTAVSQTPKYLVTQMGNDKSIKCEQNLGHDTMYWYKQDSKKFLKIMFSYNNKELIINETVPNRFSPKSPDKAHLNLHINSLELGDSAVYFCASSQVLALATTGELFFGEGSRLTVL.

V usage is TRBV11-2 and J usage is TRBJ1-3; 7 bases line up with TRBD1. From germline, CDR1 is SGHAT and CDR2 FQNNGV. The CDR3 is 17 amino acids. V trimming: 5 bases; J trimming: 2 bases; junction bases outside the gene matches: 12. The CDR3 region is CASSQAKGTATGNTIYF. The CDR3 coding sequence is TGTGCCAGCAGCCAGGCTAAAGGGACAGCCACTGGAAACACCATATATTTT.

The V and J genes are TRBV9 and TRBJ2-4; a weak D match, TRBD2 (6 bases). CDR3 length: 16 residues. Germline values: CDR1 SGDLS, CDR2 YYNGEE. Trimming shortened V by 4 bases and J by 1 base, and 15 bases separated the two germline ends. CDR3 coding DNA: TGTGCCAGCAGCTCGCCTGGGGAGGCGGCCAAAAACATTCAGTACTTC. Its translation is CASSSPGEAAKNIQYF.

The table lists this clonotype with a few counts. The chain links TRBV10-3 to TRBJ2-4; 7 positions agree with TRBD1. This CDR3 comprises 18 residues. V dropped 1 base and J dropped 2; count of bases not matched to a gene: 11. The germline CDR1 and CDR2 sequences are ENHRY and SYGVKD. The CDR3 DNA sequence: TGTGCCATCAGTGAGTTTAAAGACAGGGACGGGACCAAAAACATTCAGTACTTC. It yields the protein CAISEFKDRDGTKNIQYF.

Many counts were recorded for this clonotype. This sequence joins TRBV6-1 and TRBJ2-7; D is unclear. This CDR3 region has 15 residues. The V gene lost 3 bases and the J gene lost 3 bases, with 15 bases spanning the gap. CDR1 and CDR2 (germline): MNHNS, SASEGT. The CDR3 DNA follows: TGTGCCAGCAGTGACAGCGAGAAGAGAAACTACGAGCAGTACTTC. Translation gives CASSDSEKRNYEQYF.

The chain has TRBV20-1 and TRBJ2-3, with TRBD2 matching 7 bases. CDR3 length: 17 amino acids. In germline, CDR1 is DFQATT, CDR2 SNEGSKA (reference sequence). V shed 0 bases, J shed 0 bases, and the junction held 9 bases outside the gene matches. The CDR3 sequence is CSARDWVGSGSTDTQYF. DNA of the CDR3: TGCAGTGCTAGAGATTGGGTTGGTAGCGGGAGCACAGATACGCAGTATTTT.